These 8 T cell receptor beta chains were sequenced from one sample in a study of intratumoral heterogeneity in liver cancer. The method was immunoSEQ multiplex PCR; TCRdb's version includes in-frame clones alone and lacks a portion of them. The table records just over 20,000 clones, around two thirds of them present only once. The source was tumor-adjacent normal tissue, collected before any cancer treatment. The receptor set was obtained from a woman in her sixties or seventies with hepatocellular carcinoma.

This chain joins TRBV18 and TRBJ2-5; 9 positions agree with TRBD1. V shed 4 bases and J 0 bases; nucleotides not matched to a gene: 3. The CDR3 sequence is 15 residues long. Germline V gives CDR1 KGHSH, CDR2 LQKENI. The CDR3 DNA sequence: TGTGCCAGCTCACTAGGGACAGGGCACCAAGAGACCCAGTACTTC. The encoded protein is CASSLGTGHQETQYF.

This clone has only a few counts. The chain carries TRBV20-1 and TRBJ2-3, with 12 nucleotides matching TRBD2. The trim removed 3 bases at V and 3 bases at J, leaving 10 bases unmatched. This CDR3 has 17 amino acids. From germline, CDR1 is DFQATT and CDR2 SNEGSKA (reference sequence). DNA of the CDR3: TGCAGTGCTAGTGACCCCCTAGCGGGAGGGCCTACAGATACGCAGTATTTT. Residues: CSASDPLAGGPTDTQYF.

CDR3 loop: CASTEQARGFGYTF. Here the CDR3 DNA reads TGTGCCAGCACGGAACAGGCCAGGGGGTTTGGCTACACCTTC. The V and J genes are TRBV28 and TRBJ1-2; 7 bases line up with TRBD1. Per the germline V gene, CDR1 is MDHEN and CDR2 is SYDVKM. Trimming removed 7 bases from V and 7 bases from J; junction bases left unmatched: 12. CDR3 length: 14 residues.

V usage is TRBV5-5 and J usage is TRBJ2-7; 12 nucleotides line up with TRBD2. The CDR3 has 15 residues. After removal of 4 bases from V and 3 bases from J, the junction contained 5 bases not matched to a gene. The germline V gene has CDR1 SGHKS and CDR2 YYEKEE (reference sequence). CDR3: CASSVGLAGFYEQYF. The CDR3 nucleotides read TGTGCCAGCAGCGTGGGACTAGCGGGTTTCTACGAGCAGTACTTC.

The rearrangement uses TRBV10-3 and TRBJ1-6, with 10 bases that match TRBD1. Germline CDR1 and CDR2: ENHRY and SYGVKD. This CDR3 region has 15 residues. The V and J ends lost 6 bases and 10 bases, in that order; junction bases with no gene match: 9. The CDR3 protein is CAIREGTGERSPLHF. The CDR3 DNA reads as TGTGCCATCAGGGAGGGGACAGGGGAGAGATCACCCCTCCACTTT.

This chain joins TRBV29-1 and TRBJ2-7; the match to TRBD1 covers 11 bases. V shed 1 base, J shed 7 bases, and the junction held 9 bases outside the gene matches. The germline CDR1 and CDR2 sequences are SQVTM and ANQGSEA. This CDR3 comprises 15 residues. DNA for the CDR3: TGCAGCGTTGAAGCCACCGGGACAGGGGGAGGTGAGCAGTACTTC. It specifies CSVEATGTGGGEQYF.

The CDR3 spells CASSISMSSGNTIYF. CDR3 nucleotide sequence: TGTGCCAGTAGTATCTCAATGAGCTCTGGAAACACCATATATTTT. The chain links TRBV19 to TRBJ1-3; no reliable D call. CDR3 length equals 15 residues. Looked up from germline, CDR1 is LNHDA and CDR2 is SQIVND (reference sequence). V lost 3 bases and J lost 0, with 9 bases in between.

A few counts support this clone. This rearrangement joins TRBV28 to TRBJ2-2, with 9 bases lining up with TRBD2. With 4 bases clipped from V and 3 bases from J, the junction kept 6 bases outside the gene matches. The CDR3 extends over 16 amino acids. Germline CDR1 and CDR2: MDHEN and SYDVKM. CDR3 sequence (DNA): TGTGCCAGCAGTTCCCCGGGACTAGCTTACACCGGGGAGCTGTTTTTT. This encodes CASSSPGLAYTGELFF.